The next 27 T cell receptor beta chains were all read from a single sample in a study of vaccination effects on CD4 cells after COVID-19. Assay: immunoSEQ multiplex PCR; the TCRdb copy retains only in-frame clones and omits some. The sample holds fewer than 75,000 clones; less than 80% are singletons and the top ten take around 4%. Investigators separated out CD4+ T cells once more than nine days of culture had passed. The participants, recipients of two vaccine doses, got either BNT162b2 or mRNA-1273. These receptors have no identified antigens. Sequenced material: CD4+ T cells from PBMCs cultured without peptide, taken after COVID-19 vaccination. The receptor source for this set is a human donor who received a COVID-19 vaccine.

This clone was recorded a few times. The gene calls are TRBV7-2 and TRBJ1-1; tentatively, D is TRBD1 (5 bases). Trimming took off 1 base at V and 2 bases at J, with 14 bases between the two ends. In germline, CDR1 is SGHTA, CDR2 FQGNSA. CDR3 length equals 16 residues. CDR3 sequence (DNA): TGTGCCAGCAGCTTAGATGGGGCGGTTCCCAACACTGAAGCTTTCTTT. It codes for CASSLDGAVPNTEAFF. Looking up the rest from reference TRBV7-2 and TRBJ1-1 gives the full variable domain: GAGVSQSPSNKVTEKGKDVELRCDPISGHTALYWYRQSLGQGLEFLIYFQGNSAPDKSGLPSDRFSAERTGGSVSTLTIQRTQQEDSAVYLCASSLDGAVPNTEAFFGQGTRLTVV.

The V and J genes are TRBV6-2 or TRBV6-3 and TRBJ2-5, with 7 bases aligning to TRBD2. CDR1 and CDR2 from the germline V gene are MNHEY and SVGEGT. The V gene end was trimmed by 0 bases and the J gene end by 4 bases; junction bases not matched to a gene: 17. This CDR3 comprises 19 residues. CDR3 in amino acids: CASSYSRARRGRRVETQYF. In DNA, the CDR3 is TGTGCCAGCAGTTACTCGAGGGCTCGGCGGGGGAGAAGGGTAGAGACCCAGTACTTC.

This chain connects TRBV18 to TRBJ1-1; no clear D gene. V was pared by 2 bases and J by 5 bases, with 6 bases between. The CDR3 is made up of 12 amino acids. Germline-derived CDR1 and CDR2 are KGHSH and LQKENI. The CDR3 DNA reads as TGTGCCAGCTCACCAGGATCTACTGAAGCTTTCTTT. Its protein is CASSPGSTEAFF.

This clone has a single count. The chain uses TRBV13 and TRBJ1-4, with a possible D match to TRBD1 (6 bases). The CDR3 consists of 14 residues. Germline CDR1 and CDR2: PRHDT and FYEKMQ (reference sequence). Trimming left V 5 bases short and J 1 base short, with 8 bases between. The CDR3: CASSPGQTNEKLFF. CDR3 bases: TGTGCCAGCAGCCCGGGACAAACTAATGAAAAACTGTTTTTT.

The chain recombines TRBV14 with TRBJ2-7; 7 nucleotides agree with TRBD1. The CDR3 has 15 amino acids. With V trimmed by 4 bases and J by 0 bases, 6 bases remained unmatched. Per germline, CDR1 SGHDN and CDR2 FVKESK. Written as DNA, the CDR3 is TGTGCCAGCAGCCCGGGACAGTGGGACTCCTACGAGCAGTACTTC. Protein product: CASSPGQWDSYEQYF.

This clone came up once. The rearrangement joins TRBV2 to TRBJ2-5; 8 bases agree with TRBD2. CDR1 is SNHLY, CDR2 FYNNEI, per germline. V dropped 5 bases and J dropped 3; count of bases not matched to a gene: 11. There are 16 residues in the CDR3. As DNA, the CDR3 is TGTGCCAGCAGTCCCCGAGGTAGCGGGGTGAAAGAGACCCAGTACTTC. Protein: CASSPRGSGVKETQYF.

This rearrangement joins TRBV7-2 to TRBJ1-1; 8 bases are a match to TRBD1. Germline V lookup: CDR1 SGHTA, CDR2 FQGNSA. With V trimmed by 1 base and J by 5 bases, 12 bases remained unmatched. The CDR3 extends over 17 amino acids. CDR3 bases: TGTGCCAGCAGCTTAGGGGCAGGGGGCGTCGTAGCAACTGAAGCTTTCTTT. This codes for CASSLGAGGVVATEAFF.

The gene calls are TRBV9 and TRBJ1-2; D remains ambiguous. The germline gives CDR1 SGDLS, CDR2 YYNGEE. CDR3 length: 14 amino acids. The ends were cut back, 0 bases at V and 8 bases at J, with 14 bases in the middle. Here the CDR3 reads CASSVDSRSSGYTF. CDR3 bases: TGTGCCAGCAGCGTAGACTCACGTTCCTCAGGCTACACCTTC.

In nucleotides, the CDR3 is TGTGCCAGCAGTCCCTCGGGGGGCGCGTTTCCCTATAATTCACCCCTCCACTTT. Encoded protein: CASSPSGGAFPYNSPLHF. The chain links TRBV27 to TRBJ1-6; D possibly corresponds to TRBD1 (6 bases). Germline V gene lookup returns CDR1 MNHEY and CDR2 SMNVEV (reference sequence). Trimming stripped 5 bases from V and 2 bases from J, with 19 bases between. The CDR3 consists of 18 residues.

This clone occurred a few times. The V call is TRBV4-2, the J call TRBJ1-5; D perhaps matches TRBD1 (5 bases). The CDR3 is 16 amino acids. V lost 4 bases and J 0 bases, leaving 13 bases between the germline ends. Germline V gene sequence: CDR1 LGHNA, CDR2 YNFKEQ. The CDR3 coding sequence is TGTGCCAGCAGCCGTCCTCAGGGTTATAGCAATCAGCCCCAGCATTTT. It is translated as CASSRPQGYSNQPQHF.

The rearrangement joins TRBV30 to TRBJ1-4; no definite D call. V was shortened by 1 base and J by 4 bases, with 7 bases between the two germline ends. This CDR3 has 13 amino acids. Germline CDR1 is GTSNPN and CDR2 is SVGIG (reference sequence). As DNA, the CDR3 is TGTGCCTGGAGTGGACTGGGTAATGAAAAACTGTTTTTT. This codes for CAWSGLGNEKLFF. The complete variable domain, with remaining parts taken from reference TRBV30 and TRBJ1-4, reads SQTIHQWPATLVQPVGSPLSLECTVEGTSNPNLYWYRQAAGRGLQLLFYSVGIGQISSEVPQNLSASRPQDRQFILSSKKLLLSDSGFYLCAWSGLGNEKLFFGSGTQLSVL.

The CDR3 DNA sequence: TGTGCCAGCAGAGCAGCTAACTATGGCTACACCTTC. Residues: CASRAANYGYTF. The V call is TRBV2, the J call TRBJ1-2; no definite D call. V lost 6 bases to trimming and J lost 0 bases, with 5 bases between them. The germline V gene has CDR1 SNHLY and CDR2 FYNNEI. The CDR3 is made up of 12 amino acids.

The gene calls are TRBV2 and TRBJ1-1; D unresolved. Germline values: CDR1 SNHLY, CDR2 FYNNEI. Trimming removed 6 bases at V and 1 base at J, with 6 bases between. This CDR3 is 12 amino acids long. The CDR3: CASRFTNTEAFF. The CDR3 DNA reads TGTGCCAGCAGGTTTACGAACACTGAAGCTTTCTTT.

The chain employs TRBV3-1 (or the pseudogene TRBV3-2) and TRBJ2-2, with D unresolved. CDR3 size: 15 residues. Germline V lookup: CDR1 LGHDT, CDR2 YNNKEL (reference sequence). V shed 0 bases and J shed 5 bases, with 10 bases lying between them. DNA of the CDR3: TGTGCCAGCAGCCAAGATATTGGTACGACCGGGGAGCTGTTTTTT. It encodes CASSQDIGTTGELFF.

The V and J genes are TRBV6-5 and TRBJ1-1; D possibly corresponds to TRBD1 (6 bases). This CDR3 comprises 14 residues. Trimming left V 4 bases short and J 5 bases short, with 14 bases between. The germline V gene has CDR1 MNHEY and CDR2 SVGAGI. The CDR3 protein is CASSSKLQGTEAFF. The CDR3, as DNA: TGTGCCAGCAGTTCGAAATTACAGGGTACTGAAGCTTTCTTT.

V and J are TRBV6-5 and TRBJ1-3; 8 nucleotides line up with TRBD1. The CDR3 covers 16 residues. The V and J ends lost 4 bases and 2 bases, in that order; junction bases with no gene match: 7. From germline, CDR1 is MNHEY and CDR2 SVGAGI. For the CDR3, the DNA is TGTGCCAGCAGTTCCTCAGGGGGCGGCACTGGAAACACCATATATTTT. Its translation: CASSSSGGGTGNTIYF.

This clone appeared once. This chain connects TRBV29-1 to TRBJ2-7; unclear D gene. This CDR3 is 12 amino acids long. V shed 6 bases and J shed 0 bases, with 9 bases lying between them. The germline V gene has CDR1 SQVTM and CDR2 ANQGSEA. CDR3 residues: CSVASGSYEQYF. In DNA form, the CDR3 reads TGCAGCGTAGCCTCAGGCTCCTACGAGCAGTACTTC.

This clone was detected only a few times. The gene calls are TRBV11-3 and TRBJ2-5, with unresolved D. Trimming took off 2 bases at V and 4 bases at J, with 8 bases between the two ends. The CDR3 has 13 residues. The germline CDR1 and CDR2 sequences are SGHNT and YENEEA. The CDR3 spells CASSLNLRETQYF. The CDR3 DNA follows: TGTGCCAGCAGCTTAAACTTGAGAGAGACCCAGTACTTC. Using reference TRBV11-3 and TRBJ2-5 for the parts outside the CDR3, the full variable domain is EAGVVQSPRYKIIEKKQPVAFWCNPISGHNTLYWYLQNLGQGPELLIRYENEEAVDDSQLPKDRFSAERLKGVDSTLKIQPAELGDSAVYLCASSLNLRETQYFGPGTRLLVL.

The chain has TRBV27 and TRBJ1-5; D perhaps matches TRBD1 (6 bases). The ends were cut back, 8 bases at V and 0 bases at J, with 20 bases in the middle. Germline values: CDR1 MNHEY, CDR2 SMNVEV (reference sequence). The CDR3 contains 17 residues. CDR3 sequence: CASRTASLADSNQPQHF. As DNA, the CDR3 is TGTGCCAGCCGGACAGCCAGTTTAGCGGATAGCAATCAGCCCCAGCATTTT.

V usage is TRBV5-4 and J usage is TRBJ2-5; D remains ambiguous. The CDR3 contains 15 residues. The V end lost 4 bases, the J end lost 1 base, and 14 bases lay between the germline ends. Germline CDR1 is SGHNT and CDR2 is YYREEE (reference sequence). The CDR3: CASSLWVEPQETQYF. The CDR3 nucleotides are TGTGCCAGCAGCCTCTGGGTTGAACCCCAAGAGACCCAGTACTTC. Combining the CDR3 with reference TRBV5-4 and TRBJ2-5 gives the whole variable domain ETGVTQSPTHLIKTRGQQVTLRCSSQSGHNTVSWYQQALGQGPQFIFQYYREEENGRGNFPPRFSGLQFPNYSSELNVNALELDDSALYLCASSLWVEPQETQYFGPGTRLLVL.

The CDR3 protein is CASSLLRGGTEAFF. The CDR3 coding sequence is TGTGCCAGCAGTTTATTAAGGGGCGGCACTGAAGCTTTCTTT. The chain couples TRBV27 to TRBJ1-1; weak D call: TRBD1 (5 bases). CDR1 and CDR2 (germline): MNHEY, SMNVEV (reference sequence). Trimming shortened V by 1 base and J by 4 bases, and 10 bases separated the two germline ends. The CDR3 is made up of 14 amino acids.

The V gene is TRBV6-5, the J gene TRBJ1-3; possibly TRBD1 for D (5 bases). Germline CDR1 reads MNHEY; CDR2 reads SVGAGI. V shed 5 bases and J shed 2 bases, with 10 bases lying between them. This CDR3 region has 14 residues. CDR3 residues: CASSQRGAGNTIYF. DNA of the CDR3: TGTGCCAGCAGTCAGAGGGGTGCTGGAAACACCATATATTTT.

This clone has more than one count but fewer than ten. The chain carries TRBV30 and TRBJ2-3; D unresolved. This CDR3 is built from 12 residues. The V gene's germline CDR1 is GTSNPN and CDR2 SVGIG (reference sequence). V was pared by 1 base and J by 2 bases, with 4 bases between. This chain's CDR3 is CAWSANTDTQYF. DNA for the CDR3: TGTGCCTGGAGTGCCAACACAGATACGCAGTATTTT. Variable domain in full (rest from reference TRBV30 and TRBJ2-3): SQTIHQWPATLVQPVGSPLSLECTVEGTSNPNLYWYRQAAGRGLQLLFYSVGIGQISSEVPQNLSASRPQDRQFILSSKKLLLSDSGFYLCAWSANTDTQYFGPGTRLTVL.

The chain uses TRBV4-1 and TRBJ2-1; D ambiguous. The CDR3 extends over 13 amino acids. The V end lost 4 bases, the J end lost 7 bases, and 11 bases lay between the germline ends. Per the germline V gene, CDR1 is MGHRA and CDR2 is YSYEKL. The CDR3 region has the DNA TGCGCCAGCAGCCGTTACCATCTGAATGAGCAGTTCTTC. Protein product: CASSRYHLNEQFF.

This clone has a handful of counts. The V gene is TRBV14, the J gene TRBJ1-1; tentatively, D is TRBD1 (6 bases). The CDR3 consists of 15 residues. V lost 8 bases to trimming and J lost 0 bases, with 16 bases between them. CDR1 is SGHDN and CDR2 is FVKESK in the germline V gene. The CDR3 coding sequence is TGTGCCAGCCACGGACAGCAATTGATGAACACTGAAGCTTTCTTT. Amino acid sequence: CASHGQQLMNTEAFF.

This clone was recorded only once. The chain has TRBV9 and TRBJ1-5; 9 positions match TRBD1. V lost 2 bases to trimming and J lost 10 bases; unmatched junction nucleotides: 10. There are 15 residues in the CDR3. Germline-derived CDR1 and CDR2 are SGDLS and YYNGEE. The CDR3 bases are TGTGCCAGCAGCGTCGGACCGGGACAGGGCAACCCCCAGCATTTT. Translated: CASSVGPGQGNPQHF.

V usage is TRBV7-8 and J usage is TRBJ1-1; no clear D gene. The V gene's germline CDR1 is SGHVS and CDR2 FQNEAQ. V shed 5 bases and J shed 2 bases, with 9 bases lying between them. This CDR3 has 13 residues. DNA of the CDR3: TGTGCCAGCAGCCTCGACCGCAACACTGAAGCTTTCTTT. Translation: CASSLDRNTEAFF. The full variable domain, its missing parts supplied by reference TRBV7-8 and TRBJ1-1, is GAGVSQSPRYKVAKRGQDVALRCDPISGHVSLFWYQQALGQGPEFLTYFQNEAQLDKSGLPSDRFFAERPEGSVSTLKIQRTQQEDSAVYLCASSLDRNTEAFFGQGTRLTVV.